The text below deals with one T cell receptor beta chain. The donors, healthy Caucasians from Russia, were aged about 6 to 100. At least 5.5 micrograms of total RNA were extracted per sample. The data stem from a study of blood T cells in healthy people across ages. The CDR3 extends over 11 amino acids. Germline assignment: CDR1 GTSNPN and CDR2 SVGIG (reference sequence). Trimming cost V 2 bases and J 4 bases, with 6 bases left between them. A second roughly 7 to 11 cycle PCR used barcoded and J-beta primers. TCRdb recomputed calls from the 5' RACE reads with MiXCR, one row per CDR3 protein. The profile shows 730,000 or so distinct CDR3 sequences, about 40% of them singletons.

The chain uses TRBV30 and TRBJ2-7; the D is unclear. This TCR came from a woman in her sixties or seventies in good health. The specimen sequenced was blood. CDR3 nucleotide sequence: TGTGCCTGGAGTACCTATTACGAGCAGTACTTC. Translation gives CAWSTYYEQYF. Based on the CDR3 plus reference TRBV30 and TRBJ2-7, the full variable domain is SQTIHQWPATLVQPVGSPLSLECTVEGTSNPNLYWYRQAAGRGLQLLFYSVGIGQISSEVPQNLSASRPQDRQFILSSKKLLLSDSGFYLCAWSTYYEQYFGPGTRLTVT.